Presented here are 14 T cell receptor beta chains from one specimen sequenced in a study of blood T cell repertoires in COVID-19. The protocol was immunoSEQ multiplex PCR, while the TCRdb copy is restricted to in-frame clones and leaves out a portion. In the table there are approximately 260,000 clones, approximately 88% of which are singletons. The source material was peripheral blood. These receptors were collected from an older woman with COVID-19, enrolled during active disease.

The chain joins TRBV28 to TRBJ1-1, with D hard to call. Germline V gene lookup returns CDR1 MDHEN and CDR2 SYDVKM. The length of the CDR3 is 15 residues. V was trimmed by 8 bases and J by 2 bases, leaving 18 bases between them. The CDR3 DNA follows: TGTGCCAGCTGCCCTTTTTCGGTACTAAACACTGAAGCTTTCTTT. It is translated as CASCPFSVLNTEAFF.

V gene TRBV29-1 combines with J gene TRBJ2-2, with 7 nucleotides matching TRBD2. CDR3 length: 15 residues. Germline values: CDR1 SQVTM, CDR2 ANQGSEA. V lost 4 bases to trimming and J lost 4 bases; unmatched junction nucleotides: 9. The DNA of the CDR3 is TGCAGCGTTGGAGGGGCGGGAGAGGGCACCGGGGAGCTGTTTTTT. As protein: CSVGGAGEGTGELFF.

The rearrangement uses TRBV29-1 and TRBJ1-2; no reliable D call. CDR1 is SQVTM and CDR2 is ANQGSEA in the germline V gene. V was shortened by 0 bases and J by 4 bases, with 12 bases between the two germline ends. The CDR3 has 14 residues. CDR3 coding DNA: TGCAGCGTTGAAGAATCGCGAACTTTCTATGGCTACACCTTC. As protein: CSVEESRTFYGYTF.

The J gene is TRBJ2-3, the V gene TRBV28; 12 positions match TRBD2. V lost 3 bases, J lost 5 bases, and 6 bases stayed unmatched. Germline V gene data show CDR1 as MDHEN and CDR2 as SYDVKM. This CDR3 has 16 amino acids. The CDR3 is CASSFWTSGILDTQYF. The CDR3 DNA is TGTGCCAGCAGTTTTTGGACTAGCGGGATTTTAGATACGCAGTATTTT. Looking up the rest from reference TRBV28 and TRBJ2-3 gives the full variable domain: DVKVTQSSRYLVKRTGEKVFLECVQDMDHENMFWYRQDPGLGLRLIYFSYDVKMKEKGDIPEGYSVSREKKERFSLILESASTNQTSMYLCASSFWTSGILDTQYFGPGTRLTVL.

This clone was found once. In DNA, the CDR3 is TGTGCCATCAGTATGCTGCAGGGTGAAGCTTTCTTT. Protein product: CAISMLQGEAFF. The chain links TRBV10-3 to TRBJ1-1; TRBD1 is a possible D gene (5 bases). Germline CDR1 ENHRY, CDR2 SYGVKD. V shed 5 bases and J shed 7 bases, with 11 bases lying between them. The CDR3 runs to 12 residues.

This sequence joins TRBV19 and TRBJ2-1; maybe TRBD2 (6 bases). This CDR3 is 14 amino acids long. Germline CDR1 LNHDA, CDR2 SQIVND (reference sequence). Trimming removed 7 bases from V and 7 bases from J, with 17 bases in between. In nucleotides, the CDR3 is TGTGCCAGTACCCCGAATCGGGGGTGGAATGAGCAGTTCTTC. Its protein is CASTPNRGWNEQFF.

This clone was seen just once. The chain combines TRBV28 with TRBJ2-2, with a weak D call TRBD1 (6 bases). V lost 6 bases and J lost 3, with 11 bases in between. Germline V CDR1 and CDR2: MDHEN, SYDVKM. The CDR3 contains 14 residues. Here the CDR3 DNA reads TGTGCCAGCAGGGGGGCATCGGACACCGGGGAGCTGTTTTTT. Translation gives CASRGASDTGELFF.

The genes are TRBV24-1 and TRBJ1-1, with D perhaps matching TRBD1 (5 bases). V was clipped by 7 bases and J by 1 base, with 9 bases between them. Germline-derived CDR1 and CDR2 are KGHDR and SFDVKD. The CDR3 spans 13 residues. The chain's CDR3 is CATRGGWNTEAFF. The CDR3 DNA is TGTGCCACCAGGGGGGGATGGAACACTGAAGCTTTCTTT.

The chain links TRBV9 to TRBJ2-3; a weak D match, TRBD2 (5 bases). Trimming left V 4 bases short and J 2 bases short, with 14 bases between. The germline V gene encodes CDR1 SGDLS and CDR2 YYNGEE. CDR3 size: 15 residues. The CDR3 loop reads CASSFLGSYTDTQYF. Written as DNA, the CDR3 is TGTGCCAGCAGCTTTTTGGGGAGCTACACAGATACGCAGTATTTT.

This clone was observed a handful of times. The genes are TRBV5-1 and TRBJ1-2; D perhaps matches TRBD1 (6 bases). The CDR3 is made up of 12 amino acids. V lost 4 bases, J lost 8 bases, and 12 bases lay in between. Germline CDR1 reads SGHRS; CDR2 reads YFSETQ. CDR3 in amino acids: CASSEQGSGYTF. The DNA of the CDR3 is TGCGCCAGCAGCGAACAGGGATCGGGCTACACCTTC.

The gene calls are TRBV4-2 and TRBJ2-1; D is uncertain. The CDR3 consists of 13 residues. Per the germline V gene, CDR1 is LGHNA and CDR2 is YNFKEQ. Trimming took 6 bases from V and 7 from J, leaving 13 bases between them. DNA of the CDR3: TGTGCCAGCAGGGAAGGAGCTAATAATGAGCAGTTCTTC. Its protein is CASREGANNEQFF.

The CDR3 here is CASMGTGDSPLHF. The CDR3 bases are TGTGCCAGTATGGGGACAGGGGATTCACCCCTCCACTTT. The rearrangement links TRBV19 to TRBJ1-6; 10 positions agree with TRBD1. Trimming at V came to 7 bases and at J to 8 bases, leaving 2 bases not matched to a gene. CDR3 length: 13 residues. CDR1 is LNHDA, CDR2 SQIVND, per germline (reference sequence).

The chain combines TRBV9 with TRBJ2-5; D might be TRBD1 (6 bases). V gave up 0 bases and J gave up 5 bases, with 17 bases separating them. The CDR3 contains 16 residues. Germline CDR1 and CDR2: SGDLS and YYNGEE. The CDR3 spells CASSVAPTGTAETQYF. DNA of the CDR3: TGTGCCAGCAGCGTAGCTCCTACAGGGACCGCGGAGACCCAGTACTTC.

The chain employs TRBV19 and TRBJ2-3; D possibly corresponds to TRBD2 (6 bases). The length of the CDR3 is 15 residues. Trimming pared 6 bases from V and 1 base from J, leaving 14 bases between. CDR1 and CDR2 (germline): LNHDA, SQIVND (reference sequence). In DNA, the CDR3 is TGTGCCAGTAGCCAGACTAGAGACGGCACAGATACGCAGTATTTT. Protein sequence: CASSQTRDGTDTQYF.